These 2 T cell receptor beta chains were all obtained from the same sample, sequenced in a study of blood T cell repertoires in COVID-19. Profiled with immunoSEQ multiplex PCR; TCRdb holds only in-frame clones, not every one. The sample lists around 140,000 clones, approximately 91% occurring once. Sequencing was performed on peripheral blood. Receptors originate from a man between 65 and 85 years old with acute or convalescent COVID-19.

CDR3 bases: TGTGCCAGCAGTGATGTTCAGGGATTCTACAATGAGCAGTTCTTC. The encoded protein is CASSDVQGFYNEQFF. The chain carries TRBV6-1 and TRBJ2-1; tentatively, D is TRBD1 (5 bases). The CDR3 has 15 amino acids. The germline V gene encodes CDR1 MNHNS and CDR2 SASEGT. V was cut by 3 bases and J by 3 bases, with 12 bases left in between.

This clone was observed a few times. V gene TRBV27 combines with J gene TRBJ1-1; D may be TRBD1 (5 bases). The CDR3 loop spans 13 amino acids. The V and J ends lost 4 bases and 3 bases respectively, with 9 bases between them. Germline lookup yields CDR1 MNHEY and CDR2 SMNVEV (reference sequence). In nucleotides, the CDR3 is TGTGCCAGCAGTTCGGACACCTACACTGAAGCTTTCTTT. Protein sequence: CASSSDTYTEAFF.